This TCR beta chain emerged from a study of blood T cell repertoires in COVID-19. Across the whole study: From the United States, Italy and Spain came samples of acute and convalescent COVID-19. T cells, B-cell-depleted T cells, or PBMCs provided the cDNA or gDNA that served as material.

Assay used: immunoSEQ multiplex PCR; TCRdb lists only in-frame clones, some missing. The table records 150,000 to 200,000 clones, approximately 80% of them present only once. Donors in Cohort 3 who had recovered were those with two negative PCRs, healthcare professional clearance, or resolution of their symptoms. Trimming left V 0 bases short and J 13 bases short, with 19 bases between. The length of the CDR3 is 14 residues. Germline assignment: CDR1 MNHEY and CDR2 SMNVEV (reference sequence). This receptor was taken from a man aged 50 or older who had recovered from COVID-19. The sample taken for sequencing was PBMCs or T cells enriched from blood (not recorded which). This chain uses TRBV27 with TRBJ2-7, with D possibly matching TRBD1 (5 bases). CDR3 in amino acids: CASSLSGAFPSPYF. CDR3 sequence (DNA): TGTGCCAGCAGTTTATCTGGGGCCTTCCCTTCCCCTTACTTC.